Below are 4 T cell receptor beta chains sequenced from a single sample in a study of CD4 T cells in relation to SARS-CoV-2 and coronaviruses. Here immunoSEQ multiplex PCR was the method, and the copy in TCRdb shows in-frame clones only, minus some. The table records 30,000 to 45,000 clones, approximately 87% of them present only once. Sequenced material: memory CD4+ T cells from PBMCs. The source of these receptors is an adult with COVID-19.

The rearrangement links TRBV6-5 to TRBJ1-1; D is perhaps TRBD1 (5 bases). Germline CDR1 and CDR2: MNHEY and SVGAGI. CDR3 length equals 15 residues. With 7 bases removed from V and 1 base from J, the gap between germline ends came to 16 bases. Here the CDR3 DNA reads TGTGCCAGCACCCCTTGGGGGGTCGCGAACACTGAAGCTTTCTTT. Protein product: CASTPWGVANTEAFF.

The V and J genes are TRBV24-1 and TRBJ1-5, with D maybe TRBD1 (6 bases). Trimming stripped 2 bases from V and 0 bases from J, with 7 bases between. CDR3 size: 15 residues. Germline CDR1 and CDR2: KGHDR and SFDVKD. CDR3 bases: TGTGCCACCAGTGATTCAGGGGATAGCAATCAGCCCCAGCATTTT. Amino acids: CATSDSGDSNQPQHF.

The chain recombines TRBV2 with TRBJ1-1, with D unclear. This CDR3 contains 12 residues. The V gene's germline CDR1 is SNHLY and CDR2 FYNNEI. V was cut by 5 bases and J by 1 base, with 5 bases left in between. CDR3 bases: TGTGCCAGCAGTACCGGGAACACTGAAGCTTTCTTT. Protein product: CASSTGNTEAFF.

V is TRBV18 and J is TRBJ1-2; no definite D call. The length of the CDR3 is 15 residues. V shed 3 bases and J shed 8 bases, with 19 bases lying between them. Germline V gene data show CDR1 as KGHSH and CDR2 as LQKENI. The CDR3 here is CASSPEKERLRGYTF. For the CDR3, the DNA is TGTGCCAGCTCACCCGAGAAGGAGCGTCTAAGGGGCTACACCTTC.